This T cell receptor (beta chain) originates from a study of shared clonotypes between healthy human individuals. General observations from the study: Genetic and exposure-history diversity was limited by the few donors.

Authors' methods: With immunoSEQ giving junction-only sequences and no quality scores, filtering differed. Produced via immunoSEQ multiplex PCR; TCRdb's table is partial and in-frame only. That table furnishes V, J and clone size, whereas the DNA furnished D and trimming. The sample carries under 850,000 clones, about 92% recorded once. CD8 cells classed as naive were CD45RO-negative and positively selected for CCR7, excluding terminally differentiated effector memory CD45RA+ cells. Concerning this clone itself: Its antigen is currently unknown.

Per the germline V gene, CDR1 is WNHNN and CDR2 is SYGVQD (reference sequence). The CDR3 totals 15 residues. The V end lost 2 bases, the J end lost 0 bases, and 8 bases lay between the germline ends. The V call is TRBV10-1, the J call TRBJ2-1; D possibly uses TRBD1 or TRBD2 (5 bases each). This sequence originates from a man aged 25-45 years in good health. Sample: naive CD8+ T cells sorted from blood. The CDR3 region has the DNA TGCGCCAGCAGTGAGATTGGGACCTCCTACAATGAGCAGTTCTTC. It translates to CASSEIGTSYNEQFF.